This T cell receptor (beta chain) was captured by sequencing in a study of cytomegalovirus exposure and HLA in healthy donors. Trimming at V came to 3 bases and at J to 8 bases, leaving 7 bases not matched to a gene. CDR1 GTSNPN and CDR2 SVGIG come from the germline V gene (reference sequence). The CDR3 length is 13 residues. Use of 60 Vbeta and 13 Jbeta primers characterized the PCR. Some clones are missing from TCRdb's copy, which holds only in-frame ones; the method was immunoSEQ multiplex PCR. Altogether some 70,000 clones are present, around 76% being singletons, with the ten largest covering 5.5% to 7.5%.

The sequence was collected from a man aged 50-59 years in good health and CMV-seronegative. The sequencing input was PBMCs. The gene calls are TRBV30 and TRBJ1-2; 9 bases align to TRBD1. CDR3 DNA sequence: TGTGCCTGGAGGGACAGGGGAAGAAGAGGCTACACCTTC. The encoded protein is CAWRDRGRRGYTF.